The sample holds many counts of the clone carrying this T cell receptor beta chain. The antigen remains undetermined. Preparation of the TCRbeta library used unique molecular identifiers. Via MiXCR, TCRdb re-called the PCR reads, giving one row per CDR3 protein. The sample has around 270,000 distinct CDR3 sequences, 10% seen once. This specimen belongs to a study of T-cell reconstitution after alpha-beta-depleted transplantation in children. Regarding the study as a whole: Expanded graft clones, several hundred of them, were reportedly the source of alpha-beta T cells about two months after transplant. T-cell counts and diversity were attributed mostly to newly produced T cells one year after transplant. Certain patients had high TCRbeta diversity at day 60, and it came from recipient T cells and thymic progenitors that survived.

V lost 5 bases, J lost 7 bases, and 2 bases stayed unmatched. Germline lookup yields CDR1 KGHSH and CDR2 LQKENI. CDR3 length: 13 amino acids. The rearrangement links TRBV18 to TRBJ2-1, with TRBD2 matching 10 bases. This TCR was sampled from a boy younger than two with acute myeloid leukemia, due to receive a stem cell transplant. Sequenced here: PBMCs, sampled before TCRalphabeta/CD19-depleted stem cell transplant. CDR3 in amino acids: CASSTGLANEQFF. In DNA form, the CDR3 reads TGTGCCAGCTCAACGGGACTAGCGAATGAGCAGTTCTTC.